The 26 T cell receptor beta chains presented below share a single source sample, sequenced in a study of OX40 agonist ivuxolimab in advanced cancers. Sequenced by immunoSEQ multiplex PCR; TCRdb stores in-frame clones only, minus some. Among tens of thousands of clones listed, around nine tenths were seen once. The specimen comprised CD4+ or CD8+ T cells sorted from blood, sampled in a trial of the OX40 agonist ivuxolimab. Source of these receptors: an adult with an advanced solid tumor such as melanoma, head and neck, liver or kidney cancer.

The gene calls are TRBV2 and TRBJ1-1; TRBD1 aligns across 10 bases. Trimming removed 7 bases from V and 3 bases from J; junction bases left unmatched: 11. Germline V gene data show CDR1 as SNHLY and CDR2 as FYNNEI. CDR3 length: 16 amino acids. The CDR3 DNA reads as TGTGCCAGCACCAGAGACAGGGGGCAGTGGGACACTGAAGCTTTCTTT. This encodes CASTRDRGQWDTEAFF.

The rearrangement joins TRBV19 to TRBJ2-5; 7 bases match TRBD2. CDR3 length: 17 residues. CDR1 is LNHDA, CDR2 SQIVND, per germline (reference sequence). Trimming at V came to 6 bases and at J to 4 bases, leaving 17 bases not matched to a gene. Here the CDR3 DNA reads TGTGCCAGTAGCCCCCCCGTTGCGGGAGCGGCAGCAGAGACCCAGTACTTC. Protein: CASSPPVAGAAAETQYF.

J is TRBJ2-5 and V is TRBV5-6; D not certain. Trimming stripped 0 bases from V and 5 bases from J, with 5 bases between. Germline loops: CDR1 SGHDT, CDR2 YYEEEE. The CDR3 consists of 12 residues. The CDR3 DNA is TGTGCCAGCAGCTTGGCACGGGAGACCCAGTACTTC. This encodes CASSLARETQYF.

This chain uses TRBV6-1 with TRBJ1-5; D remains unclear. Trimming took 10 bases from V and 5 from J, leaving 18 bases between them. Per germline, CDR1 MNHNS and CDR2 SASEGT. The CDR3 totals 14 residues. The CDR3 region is CATAERLRDQPQHF. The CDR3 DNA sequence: TGTGCCACGGCGGAAAGGCTCAGAGATCAGCCCCAGCATTTT.

CDR3 loop: CASSPPGQIYGYTF. CDR3 DNA: TGTGCCAGCAGTCCCCCGGGACAGATCTATGGCTACACCTTC. The chain employs TRBV28 and TRBJ1-2, with 7 positions matching TRBD1. V was pared by 5 bases and J by 4 bases, with 7 bases of the junction left unmatched. Germline loops: CDR1 MDHEN, CDR2 SYDVKM. This CDR3 is built from 14 residues.

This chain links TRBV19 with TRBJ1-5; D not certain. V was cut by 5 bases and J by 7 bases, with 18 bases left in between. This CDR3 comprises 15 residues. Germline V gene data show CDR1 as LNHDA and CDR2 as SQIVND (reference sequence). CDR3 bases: TGTGCCAGTAGTGAGGACGCATATGAAGTGCAGCCCCAGCATTTT. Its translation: CASSEDAYEVQPQHF.

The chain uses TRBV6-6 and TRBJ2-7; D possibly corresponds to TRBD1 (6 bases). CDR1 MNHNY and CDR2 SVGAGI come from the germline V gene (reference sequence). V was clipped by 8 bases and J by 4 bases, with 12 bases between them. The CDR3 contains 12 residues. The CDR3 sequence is CASRDTGYEQYF. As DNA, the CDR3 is TGTGCCAGCCGGGACACAGGTTACGAGCAGTACTTC.

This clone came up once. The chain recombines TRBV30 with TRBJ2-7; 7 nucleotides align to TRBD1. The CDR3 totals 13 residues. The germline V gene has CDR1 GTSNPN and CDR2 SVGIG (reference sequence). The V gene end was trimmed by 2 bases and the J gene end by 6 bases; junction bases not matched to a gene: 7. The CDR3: CAWSLTGVGEQYF. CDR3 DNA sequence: TGTGCCTGGAGTCTTACAGGGGTTGGCGAGCAGTACTTC.

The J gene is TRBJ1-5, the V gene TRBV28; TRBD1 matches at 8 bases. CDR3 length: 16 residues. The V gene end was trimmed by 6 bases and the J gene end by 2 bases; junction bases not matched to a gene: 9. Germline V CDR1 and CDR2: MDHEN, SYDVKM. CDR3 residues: CASSPGQGGRNQPQHF. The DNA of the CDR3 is TGTGCCAGCAGCCCCGGACAGGGAGGGCGCAATCAGCCCCAGCATTTT. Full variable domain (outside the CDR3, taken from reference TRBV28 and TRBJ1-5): DVKVTQSSRYLVKRTGEKVFLECVQDMDHENMFWYRQDPGLGLRLIYFSYDVKMKEKGDIPEGYSVSREKKERFSLILESASTNQTSMYLCASSPGQGGRNQPQHFGDGTRLSIL.

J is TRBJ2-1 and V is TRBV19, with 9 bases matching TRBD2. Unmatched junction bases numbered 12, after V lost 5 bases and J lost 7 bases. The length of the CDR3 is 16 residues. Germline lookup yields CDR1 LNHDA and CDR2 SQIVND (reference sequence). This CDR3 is CASSPNRLAAGNEQFF. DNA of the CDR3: TGTGCCAGTAGTCCTAACCGACTAGCGGCAGGGAATGAGCAGTTCTTC.

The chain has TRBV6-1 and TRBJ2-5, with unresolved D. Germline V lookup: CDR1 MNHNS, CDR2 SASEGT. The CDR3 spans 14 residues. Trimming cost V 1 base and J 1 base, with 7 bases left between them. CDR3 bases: TGTGCCAGCAGTGAAGGGGTCATCCAAGAGACCCAGTACTTC. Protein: CASSEGVIQETQYF.

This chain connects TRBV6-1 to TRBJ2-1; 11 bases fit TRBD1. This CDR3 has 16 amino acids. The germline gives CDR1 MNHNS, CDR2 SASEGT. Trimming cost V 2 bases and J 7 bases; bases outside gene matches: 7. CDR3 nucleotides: TGTGCCAGCAGTGAATTCGGGACAGGGGGAATGAATGAGCAGTTCTTC. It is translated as CASSEFGTGGMNEQFF.

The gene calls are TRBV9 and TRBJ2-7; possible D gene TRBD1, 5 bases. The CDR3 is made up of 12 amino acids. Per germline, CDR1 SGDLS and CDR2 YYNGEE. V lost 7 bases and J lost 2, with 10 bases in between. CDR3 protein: CASGRDTYEQYF. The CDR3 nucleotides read TGTGCCAGCGGCAGGGATACCTACGAGCAGTACTTC.

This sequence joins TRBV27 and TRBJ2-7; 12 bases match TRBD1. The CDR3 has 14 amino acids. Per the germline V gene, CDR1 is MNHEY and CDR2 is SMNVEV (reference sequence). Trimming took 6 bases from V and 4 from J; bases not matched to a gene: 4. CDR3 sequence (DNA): TGTGCCAGCAGCGGGACAGGGGGCCGGTACGAGCAGTACTTC. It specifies CASSGTGGRYEQYF.

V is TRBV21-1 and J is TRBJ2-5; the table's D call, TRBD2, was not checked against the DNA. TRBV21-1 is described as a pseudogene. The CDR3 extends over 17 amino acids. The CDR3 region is CASSKAITSGDQETQYF. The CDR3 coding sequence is TGTGCCAGCAGCAAAGCCATAACTAGCGGAGACCAAGAGACCCAGTACTTC.

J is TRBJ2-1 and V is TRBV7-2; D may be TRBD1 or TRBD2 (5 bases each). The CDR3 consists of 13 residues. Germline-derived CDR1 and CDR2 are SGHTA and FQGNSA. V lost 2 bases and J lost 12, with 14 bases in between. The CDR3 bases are TGTGCCAGCAGCTTACCCCGGGGCCAGACGCAGTTCTTC. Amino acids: CASSLPRGQTQFF.

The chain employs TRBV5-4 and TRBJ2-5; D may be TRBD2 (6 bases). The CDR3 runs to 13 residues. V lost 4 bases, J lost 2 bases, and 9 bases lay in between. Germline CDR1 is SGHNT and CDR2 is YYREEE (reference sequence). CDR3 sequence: CASSPGRQETQYF. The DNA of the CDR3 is TGTGCCAGCAGCCCAGGGAGGCAAGAGACCCAGTACTTC.

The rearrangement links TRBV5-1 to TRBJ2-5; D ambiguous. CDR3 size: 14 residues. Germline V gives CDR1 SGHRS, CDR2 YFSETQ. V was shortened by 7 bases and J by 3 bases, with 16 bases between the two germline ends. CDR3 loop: CASQKGSVKETQYF. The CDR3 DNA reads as TGCGCCAGCCAGAAAGGCTCCGTCAAAGAGACCCAGTACTTC.

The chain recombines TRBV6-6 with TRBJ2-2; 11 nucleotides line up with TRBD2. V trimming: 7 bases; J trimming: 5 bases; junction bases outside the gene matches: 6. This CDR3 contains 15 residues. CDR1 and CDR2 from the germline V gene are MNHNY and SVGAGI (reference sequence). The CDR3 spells CASNLAGGETGELFF. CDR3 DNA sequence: TGTGCCAGCAATCTAGCGGGAGGAGAAACCGGGGAGCTGTTTTTT.

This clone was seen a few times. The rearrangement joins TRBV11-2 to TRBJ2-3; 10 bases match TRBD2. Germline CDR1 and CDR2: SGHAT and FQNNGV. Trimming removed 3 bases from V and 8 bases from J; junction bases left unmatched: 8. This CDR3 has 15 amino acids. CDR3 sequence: CASSFLAGAPGTQYF. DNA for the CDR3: TGTGCCAGCAGCTTTCTAGCGGGAGCCCCGGGTACGCAGTATTTT. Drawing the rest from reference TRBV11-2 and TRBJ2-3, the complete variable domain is EAGVAQSPRYKIIEKRQSVAFWCNPISGHATLYWYQQILGQGPKLLIQFQNNGVVDDSQLPKDRFSAERLKGVDSTLKIQPAKLEDSAVYLCASSFLAGAPGTQYFGPGTRLTVL.

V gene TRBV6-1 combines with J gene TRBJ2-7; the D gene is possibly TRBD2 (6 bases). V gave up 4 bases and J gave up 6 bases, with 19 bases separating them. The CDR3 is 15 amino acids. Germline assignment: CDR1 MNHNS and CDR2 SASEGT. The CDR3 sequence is CASSVSGRGLLEQYF. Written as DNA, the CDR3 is TGTGCCAGCAGTGTTTCCGGGAGAGGTCTCCTCGAGCAGTACTTC.

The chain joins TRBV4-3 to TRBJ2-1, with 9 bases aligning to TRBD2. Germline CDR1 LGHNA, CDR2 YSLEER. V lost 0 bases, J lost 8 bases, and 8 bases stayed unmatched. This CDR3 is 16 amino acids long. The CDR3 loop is CASSQELAGGSHEQFF. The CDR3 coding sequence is TGCGCCAGCAGCCAAGAATTGGCGGGAGGGTCCCATGAGCAGTTCTTC.

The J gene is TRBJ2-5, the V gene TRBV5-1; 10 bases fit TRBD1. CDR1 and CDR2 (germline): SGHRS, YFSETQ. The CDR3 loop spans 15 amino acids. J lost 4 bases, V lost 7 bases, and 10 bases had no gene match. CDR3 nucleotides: TGCGCCAGCGCTCGGACAGGGGGAGGTATAGAGACCCAGTACTTC. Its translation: CASARTGGGIETQYF.

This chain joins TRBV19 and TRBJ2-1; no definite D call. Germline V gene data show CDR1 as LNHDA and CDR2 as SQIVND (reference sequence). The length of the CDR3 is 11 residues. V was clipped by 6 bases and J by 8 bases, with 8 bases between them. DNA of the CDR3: TGTGCCAGTAGCCAATGGTATGAGCAGTTCTTC. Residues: CASSQWYEQFF.

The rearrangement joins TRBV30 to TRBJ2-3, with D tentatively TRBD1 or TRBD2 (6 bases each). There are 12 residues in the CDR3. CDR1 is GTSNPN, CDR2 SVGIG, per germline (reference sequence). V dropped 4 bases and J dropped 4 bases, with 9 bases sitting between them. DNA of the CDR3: TGTGCCTGGAACAGGGACTCAGATACGCAGTATTTT. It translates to CAWNRDSDTQYF.

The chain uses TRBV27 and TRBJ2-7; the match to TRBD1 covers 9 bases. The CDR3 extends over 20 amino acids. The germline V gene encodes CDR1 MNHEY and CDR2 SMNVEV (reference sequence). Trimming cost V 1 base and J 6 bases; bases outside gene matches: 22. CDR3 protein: CASSLFVGAPARDRVREQYF. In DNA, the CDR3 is TGTGCCAGCAGTTTATTTGTTGGTGCTCCAGCTCGGGACAGGGTCCGCGAGCAGTACTTC.